Below, 23 T cell receptor beta chains from the same sample are listed, as sequenced in a study of chemoradiotherapy in HPV16-positive cancers. Some clones are missing from TCRdb's copy, which holds only in-frame ones; the method was immunoSEQ multiplex PCR. Among several thousand clones listed, around 79% were seen once. The starting material was tumor tissue, obtained from a patient who underwent chemoradiotherapy. These receptors originate from a human donor with HPV-associated anogenital cancer.

The rearrangement joins TRBV15 to TRBJ1-5, with D maybe TRBD1 (5 bases). This CDR3 spans 14 amino acids. V lost 1 base and J 6 bases, leaving 10 bases between the germline ends. Germline V gene lookup returns CDR1 LNHNV and CDR2 YYDKDF (reference sequence). This chain's CDR3 is CATSRVGGVQPQHF. The CDR3 DNA follows: TGTGCCACCAGCAGAGTAGGAGGGGTTCAGCCCCAGCATTTT.

The chain recombines TRBV5-1 with TRBJ2-2; D is undetermined. CDR3 size: 15 residues. V dropped 0 bases and J dropped 4 bases, with 10 bases sitting between them. Germline V gene lookup returns CDR1 SGHRS and CDR2 YFSETQ. The CDR3, as DNA: TGCGCCAGCAGCTTGGCACAGACCCGCACCGGGGAGCTGTTTTTT. Protein product: CASSLAQTRTGELFF.

The V call is TRBV2, the J call TRBJ1-5, with D unresolved. CDR1 and CDR2 from the germline V gene are SNHLY and FYNNEI. The V end lost 7 bases, the J end lost 7 bases, and 14 bases lay between the germline ends. There are 13 residues in the CDR3. The CDR3 reads CASTSMWEQPQHF. The DNA for the CDR3 is TGTGCCAGCACGAGTATGTGGGAACAGCCCCAGCATTTT.

The gene calls are TRBV27 and TRBJ1-2, with TRBD1 as a possible D gene (6 bases). Germline CDR1 reads MNHEY; CDR2 reads SMNVEV (reference sequence). The V and J ends lost 5 bases and 1 base respectively, with 14 bases between them. The length of the CDR3 is 15 residues. CDR3 in DNA: TGTGCCAGCAGTACGACAGGAGGGGGTAACTATGGCTACACCTTC. As protein: CASSTTGGGNYGYTF.

The chain combines TRBV28 with TRBJ1-5; TRBD1 agrees at 7 bases. V lost 7 bases, J lost 1 base, and 7 bases stayed unmatched. In germline, CDR1 is MDHEN, CDR2 SYDVKM. There are 15 residues in the CDR3. In DNA, the CDR3 is TGTGCCAGCACCAATTCAGGGGGGAGCAATCAGCCCCAGCATTTT. It yields the protein CASTNSGGSNQPQHF.

V is TRBV19 and J is TRBJ2-4; maybe TRBD2 (7 bases). The ends were cut back, 2 bases at V and 0 bases at J, with 23 bases in the middle. CDR1 is LNHDA and CDR2 is SQIVND in the germline V gene (reference sequence). This CDR3 is 20 amino acids long. The CDR3 here is CASSIRGPLRGGLAKNIQYF. The CDR3 DNA reads as TGTGCCAGTAGTATAAGAGGGCCTTTAAGGGGGGGCCTAGCCAAAAACATTCAGTACTTC.

V is TRBV5-4 and J is TRBJ1-1; D uncertain. Germline lookup yields CDR1 SGHNT and CDR2 YYREEE (reference sequence). The CDR3 consists of 12 residues. Between the trimmed V and J ends, which lost 0 bases and 7 bases, there was a span of 7 bases. For the CDR3, the DNA is TGTGCCAGCAGCTTGGCAGGACGTGAAGCTTTCTTT. Translation: CASSLAGREAFF.

This sequence joins TRBV5-5 and TRBJ1-2; 10 bases are a match to TRBD1. The CDR3 loop spans 14 amino acids. V gave up 3 bases and J gave up 8 bases; unmatched junction bases: 7. From germline, CDR1 is SGHKS and CDR2 YYEKEE (reference sequence). This CDR3 reads CASSYGQGGQGYTF. The CDR3 bases are TGTGCCAGCAGCTACGGACAGGGGGGACAGGGCTACACCTTC.

The chain links TRBV11-1 to TRBJ1-5, with 9 bases lining up with TRBD1. Looked up from germline, CDR1 is SGHAT and CDR2 is FQDESV (reference sequence). The CDR3 runs to 15 residues. J lost 5 bases, V lost 5 bases, and 7 bases had no gene match. CDR3 region: CASSARDRVYQPQHF. Here the CDR3 DNA reads TGTGCCAGCAGCGCCCGGGACAGGGTGTATCAGCCCCAGCATTTT. The entire variable domain, with the rest obtained from reference TRBV11-1 and TRBJ1-5, is as follows: EAEVAQSPRYKITEKSQAVAFWCDPISGHATLYWYRQILGQGPELLVQFQDESVVDDSQLPKDRFSAERLKGVDSTLKIQPAELGDSAMYLCASSARDRVYQPQHFGDGTRLSIL.

The chain uses TRBV25-1 and TRBJ2-7, with 9 bases aligning to TRBD1. Germline trimming cut 8 bases from V and 5 bases from J; bases unmatched to any gene: 7. CDR3 length: 13 amino acids. CDR1 is MGHDK, CDR2 SYGVNS, per germline. Here the CDR3 DNA reads TGTGCCAGCCGAGACAGGGGGTTGGACGAGCAGTACTTC. It codes for CASRDRGLDEQYF.

The chain carries TRBV7-8 and TRBJ1-2, with D perhaps matching TRBD1 (6 bases). Germline V gene lookup returns CDR1 SGHVS and CDR2 FQNEAQ. This CDR3 has 15 amino acids. V was trimmed by 1 base and J by 3 bases, leaving 12 bases between them. CDR3 DNA sequence: TGTGCCAGCAGCTTAGTTGGGGGCTGGGACTATGGCTACACCTTC. Its translation is CASSLVGGWDYGYTF.

The V gene is TRBV7-2, the J gene TRBJ1-1; maybe TRBD1 (5 bases). The CDR3 loop spans 18 amino acids. The V end lost 3 bases, the J end lost 1 base, and 21 bases lay between the germline ends. Germline-derived CDR1 and CDR2 are SGHTA and FQGNSA. CDR3 sequence: CASSFSELLLGENTEAFF. CDR3 coding DNA: TGTGCCAGCAGCTTCTCTGAATTACTCTTAGGGGAGAACACTGAAGCTTTCTTT. The full variable domain, completed using reference TRBV7-2 and TRBJ1-1, is GAGVSQSPSNKVTEKGKDVELRCDPISGHTALYWYRQSLGQGLEFLIYFQGNSAPDKSGLPSDRFSAERTGGSVSTLTIQRTQQEDSAVYLCASSFSELLLGENTEAFFGQGTRLTVV.

As concerns this clone: Other nucleotide sequences in the sample specify the same CDR3. This sequence joins TRBV15 and TRBJ2-5; no definite D call. V was pared by 1 base and J by 4 bases, with 7 bases between. The CDR3 extends over 13 amino acids. In germline, CDR1 is LNHNV, CDR2 YYDKDF (reference sequence). The CDR3 bases are TGTGCCACCAGCAGAGCCCCCGGAGAGACCCAGTACTTC. It is translated as CATSRAPGETQYF.

The count of this clone is one. This chain joins TRBV6-6 and TRBJ1-1, with D possibly being TRBD1 (5 bases). Germline V gives CDR1 MNHNY, CDR2 SVGAGI (reference sequence). V was shortened by 3 bases and J by 8 bases, with 16 bases between the two germline ends. There are 14 residues in the CDR3. CDR3 bases: TGTGCCAGCAGTTATACTCCCGGGGAGGGGGAAGCTTTCTTT. Amino acids: CASSYTPGEGEAFF.

The CDR3 loop reads CASSPGQGAYGYTF. CDR3 nucleotides: TGTGCCAGCAGCCCAGGGCAGGGTGCCTATGGCTACACCTTC. The chain couples TRBV7-2 to TRBJ1-2; a possible D gene is TRBD1 (5 bases). Germline V gives CDR1 SGHTA, CDR2 FQGNSA. V shed 5 bases and J shed 4 bases, with 14 bases lying between them. CDR3 length: 14 amino acids.

The chain carries TRBV14 and TRBJ2-7; 7 bases align to TRBD2. Unmatched junction bases numbered 6, after V lost 4 bases and J lost 6 bases. Germline values: CDR1 SGHDN, CDR2 FVKESK. The length of the CDR3 is 13 residues. CDR3 sequence: CASSRGGGREQYF. For the CDR3, the DNA is TGTGCCAGCAGCCGCGGCGGGGGTCGCGAGCAGTACTTC.

V usage is TRBV28 and J usage is TRBJ1-2; D unclear. The CDR3 spans 13 residues. The ends were cut back, 3 bases at V and 3 bases at J, with 8 bases in the middle. Germline-derived CDR1 and CDR2 are MDHEN and SYDVKM. CDR3 in amino acids: CASSLAGDYGYTF. In DNA form, the CDR3 reads TGTGCCAGCAGTTTGGCCGGAGACTATGGCTACACCTTC.

The CDR3 spells CASSLRGGAADTQYF. CDR3 coding DNA: TGTGCCAGCAGCTTACGAGGGGGGGCCGCAGATACGCAGTATTTT. This chain uses TRBV7-2 with TRBJ2-3, with a weak D call TRBD2 (7 bases). Trimming left V 2 bases short and J 4 bases short, with 13 bases between. CDR3 length equals 15 residues. Germline values: CDR1 SGHTA, CDR2 FQGNSA.

On this clone itself: The junction departs from germline at one end; a sequencing error may be responsible. The rearrangement links TRBV11-3 to TRBJ2-7; 15 bases line up with TRBD2. Per the germline V gene, CDR1 is SGHNT and CDR2 is YENEEA. This CDR3 is 13 amino acids long. The CDR3 DNA follows: TGTGCCAGCAGCTCGGGACTAGCGGGGGGTCTAATCTTC. This gives the protein CASSSGLAGGLIF.

The count of this clone is one. The chain joins TRBV9 to TRBJ2-7; 7 bases match TRBD1. From germline, CDR1 is SGDLS and CDR2 YYNGEE. With V trimmed by 5 bases and J by 6 bases, 8 bases remained unmatched. The CDR3 covers 13 residues. CDR3: CASSRQGLPEQYF. The CDR3 region has the DNA TGTGCCAGCAGTCGACAGGGTCTTCCCGAGCAGTACTTC.

This sequence joins TRBV7-8 and TRBJ1-1, with D maybe TRBD1 (5 bases). The ends were cut back, 1 base at V and 0 bases at J, with 12 bases in the middle. The CDR3 sequence is 16 residues long. CDR1 and CDR2 from the germline V gene are SGHVS and FQNEAQ. CDR3 loop: CASSLGGDWLNTEAFF. The CDR3 DNA reads TGTGCCAGCAGCTTAGGTGGGGACTGGCTGAACACTGAAGCTTTCTTT.

This clone came up once. The CDR3 DNA sequence: TGTGCCAGCAGTTACGGGGGGGACTATGGCTACACCTTC. This codes for CASSYGGDYGYTF. The gene calls are TRBV6-5 and TRBJ1-2; weak D call: TRBD1 (5 bases). Per the germline V gene, CDR1 is MNHEY and CDR2 is SVGAGI. CDR3 length: 13 amino acids. V was clipped by 2 bases and J by 3 bases, with 7 bases between them.

The J gene is TRBJ2-5, the V gene TRBV19; D is perhaps TRBD1 (5 bases). The CDR3 runs to 13 residues. The ends were cut back, 3 bases at V and 5 bases at J, with 10 bases in the middle. Germline assignment: CDR1 LNHDA and CDR2 SQIVND (reference sequence). CDR3 protein: CASSITGRETQYF. The CDR3 DNA reads as TGTGCCAGTAGTATCACAGGCAGGGAGACCCAGTACTTC.